What follows are 10 T cell receptor beta chains derived from one specimen sequenced in a study of CD8 T cells in ankylosing spondylitis. TCRdb fed the 5' RACE reads into MiXCR, producing one record per CDR3 protein. The sample lists over 75,000 distinct CDR3 sequences; approximately 9% were seen once. Sequenced sample: blood, either unsorted or a sorted T cell fraction (not recorded which). These receptors came from a male donor with ankylosing spondylitis or in good health (not recorded which).

At least ten counts were recorded for this clonotype. The rearrangement uses TRBV28 and TRBJ1-2; possibly TRBD1 for D (5 bases). The CDR3 sequence is 14 residues long. Trimming stripped 6 bases from V and 7 bases from J, with 18 bases between. CDR1 and CDR2 (germline): MDHEN, SYDVKM. CDR3 nucleotides: TGTGCCAGCAGCGGGGGATCTGTCGGCGTTGGCTACACCTTC. Translation gives CASSGGSVGVGYTF.

This clonotype was seen repeatedly, ten times or more. The rearrangement joins TRBV7-6 to TRBJ1-6; D uncertain. The V end lost 1 base, the J end lost 6 bases, and 7 bases lay between the germline ends. The CDR3 runs to 14 residues. Per germline, CDR1 SGHVS and CDR2 FNYEAQ. The CDR3 sequence is CASSLVQSNSPLHF. The CDR3 coding sequence is TGTGCCAGCAGCTTAGTGCAGTCTAATTCACCCCTCCACTTT.

This clonotype has just a few counts. The chain links TRBV7-8 to TRBJ2-2; possible D gene TRBD1, 5 bases. V shed 1 base and J shed 5 bases, with 8 bases lying between them. The CDR3 length is 14 residues. Per the germline V gene, CDR1 is SGHVS and CDR2 is FQNEAQ. The CDR3 bases are TGTGCCAGCAGCTTAGGGGGCCGGACCGGGGAGCTGTTTTTT. This translates into CASSLGGRTGELFF.

This clonotype has only one observation. The CDR3 region is CASSLGAENYGYTF. CDR3 in DNA: TGCGCCAGCAGCTTGGGGGCAGAGAACTATGGCTACACCTTC. This chain uses TRBV5-1 with TRBJ1-2; D gene ambiguous. From germline, CDR1 is SGHRS and CDR2 YFSETQ. This CDR3 contains 14 residues. Deletions cut 0 bases from V and 2 bases from J, with 8 bases between.

This clonotype was counted only a few times. The CDR3 DNA sequence: TGTGCCAGCAATGACCAGGGGAGGTCCTATAATTCACCCCTCCACTTT. It encodes CASNDQGRSYNSPLHF. The J gene is TRBJ1-6, the V gene TRBV6-1, with D maybe TRBD1 (6 bases). Germline loops: CDR1 MNHNS, CDR2 SASEGT. CDR3 size: 16 residues. Between the trimmed V and J ends, which lost 7 bases and 1 base, there was a span of 14 bases.

In its sample, this clonotype was seen many times. The V and J genes are TRBV20-1 and TRBJ2-7; D is possibly TRBD1 (6 bases). In germline, CDR1 is DFQATT, CDR2 SNEGSKA (reference sequence). The ends were cut back, 5 bases at V and 5 bases at J, with 16 bases in the middle. The CDR3 spans 13 residues. CDR3 amino acids: CSAGPPGVHEQYF. Here the CDR3 DNA reads TGCAGTGCTGGTCCCCCAGGGGTTCACGAGCAGTACTTC.

This clonotype was seen many times. This chain joins TRBV12-3 or TRBV12-4 and TRBJ1-5; D not certain. V lost 4 bases and J 8 bases, leaving 6 bases between the germline ends. This CDR3 is 11 amino acids long. CDR3 DNA: TGTGCCAGCAGTTGGGGTGAGCCCCAGCATTTT. Residues: CASSWGEPQHF.

The sample holds a few counts of this clonotype. The rearrangement links TRBV7-3 to TRBJ2-2; the match to TRBD2 covers 9 bases. Trimming cost V 5 bases and J 7 bases; bases outside gene matches: 8. Germline V gene data show CDR1 as SGHTA and CDR2 as FQGTGA. This CDR3 spans 15 amino acids. CDR3 DNA sequence: TGTGCCAGCAGCAGGGACCTAGCGGGACACGGGGAGCTGTTTTTT. This codes for CASSRDLAGHGELFF.

This clonotype was seen ten or more times. One junction end disagrees with the germline gene, perhaps due to a read error. The J gene is TRBJ2-7, the V gene TRBV7-2; D is ambiguous. The CDR3 consists of 12 residues. Germline V gene data show CDR1 as SGHTA and CDR2 as FQGNSA. The CDR3 spells CASSPVSNEQYF. The CDR3 DNA follows: TGTGCCAGCAGCCCCGTCTCCAACGAGCAGTACTTC.

In its sample, this clonotype was seen many times. This chain links TRBV7-9 with TRBJ2-7; 7 bases are a match to TRBD2. The CDR3 runs 15 residues. V lost 5 bases, J lost 6 bases, and 13 bases stayed unmatched. From germline, CDR1 is SEHNR and CDR2 FQNEAQ (reference sequence). Here the CDR3 DNA reads TGTGCCAGCAGCCCCACCGGGGCTAGCGGCAGCGAGCAGTACTTC. Amino acids: CASSPTGASGSEQYF.